The rows below give T cell receptor beta chains drawn from one sample of a study of T cells expressing NK-cell markers. TCRdb re-analyzed the 5' RACE reads; it lists each CDR3 protein once, without DNA. The sample table includes about 8,000 distinct CDR3 sequences. What was sequenced was blood T cells: a sorted CD56 or NKG2C T cell subset, CD4+ or CD8+ T cells, or bulk PBMC T cells (not recorded which). These TCRs come from a young man in good health. Both conserved end residues are part of each CDR3. The order of the fields is clone size, V gene, J gene, CDR3 protein. Clone size is not always given. Where it is, it says once, few, many or a class for expanded clones.

>NA|TRBV5-1|TRBJ1-1
CASSTAGRGGTEAFF
>medium-sized|TRBV7-2|TRBJ2-1
CASSSAVGDLPLSSYNEQFF
>NA|TRBV15|TRBJ1-5
CATSREGREGQPQHF
>medium-sized|TRBV29-1|TRBJ2-1
CSVGELDRGRFKWVSVKQFF
>NA|TRBV27|TRBJ2-3
CASSLGAGGDTQYF
>NA|TRBV28|TRBJ2-3
CASSLGQGTDTQYF
>NA|TRBV7-6|TRBJ2-3
CASSAGGQGIADTQYF
>NA|TRBV3-1|TRBJ2-7
CASSQQRSRVSGANEQYF
>NA|TRBV4-1|TRBJ1-6
CASSQPGRGERTLHF
>medium-sized|TRBV11-1|TRBJ1-1
CASSLSAEAFF
>medium-sized|TRBV29-1|TRBJ2-3
CSVRGGTRRLPSTDTQYF
>NA|TRBV7-6|TRBJ2-5
CASSLTTGRETQYF
>medium-sized|TRBV5-6|TRBJ2-1
CASSLAGTHEQFF
>NA|TRBV25-1|TRBJ2-7
CASSESAGAYEQYF
>medium-sized|TRBV7-2|TRBJ2-5
CASSLGIQETQYF
>NA|TRBV15|TRBJ2-1
CATSRMGNEQFF
>NA|TRBV28|TRBJ2-6
CASFTGAGANVLTF
>medium-sized|TRBV30|TRBJ1-1
CAWSVLGQGEAFF
>NA|TRBV6-1|TRBJ2-1
CASSPGQGAYEQFF
>medium-sized|TRBV15|TRBJ1-1
CATSRDSLTLGEAFF
>NA|TRBV2|TRBJ2-4
CASSDPLGEGGDETKNIQYF
>medium-sized|TRBV7-9|TRBJ2-2
CASSFSPGELFF
>NA|TRBV7-8|TRBJ1-2
CASSTRGVSNYGYTF
>NA|TRBV19|TRBJ2-2
CASSWGLADTGELFF
>NA|TRBV10-3|TRBJ2-1
CAISEGTGTNEQFF